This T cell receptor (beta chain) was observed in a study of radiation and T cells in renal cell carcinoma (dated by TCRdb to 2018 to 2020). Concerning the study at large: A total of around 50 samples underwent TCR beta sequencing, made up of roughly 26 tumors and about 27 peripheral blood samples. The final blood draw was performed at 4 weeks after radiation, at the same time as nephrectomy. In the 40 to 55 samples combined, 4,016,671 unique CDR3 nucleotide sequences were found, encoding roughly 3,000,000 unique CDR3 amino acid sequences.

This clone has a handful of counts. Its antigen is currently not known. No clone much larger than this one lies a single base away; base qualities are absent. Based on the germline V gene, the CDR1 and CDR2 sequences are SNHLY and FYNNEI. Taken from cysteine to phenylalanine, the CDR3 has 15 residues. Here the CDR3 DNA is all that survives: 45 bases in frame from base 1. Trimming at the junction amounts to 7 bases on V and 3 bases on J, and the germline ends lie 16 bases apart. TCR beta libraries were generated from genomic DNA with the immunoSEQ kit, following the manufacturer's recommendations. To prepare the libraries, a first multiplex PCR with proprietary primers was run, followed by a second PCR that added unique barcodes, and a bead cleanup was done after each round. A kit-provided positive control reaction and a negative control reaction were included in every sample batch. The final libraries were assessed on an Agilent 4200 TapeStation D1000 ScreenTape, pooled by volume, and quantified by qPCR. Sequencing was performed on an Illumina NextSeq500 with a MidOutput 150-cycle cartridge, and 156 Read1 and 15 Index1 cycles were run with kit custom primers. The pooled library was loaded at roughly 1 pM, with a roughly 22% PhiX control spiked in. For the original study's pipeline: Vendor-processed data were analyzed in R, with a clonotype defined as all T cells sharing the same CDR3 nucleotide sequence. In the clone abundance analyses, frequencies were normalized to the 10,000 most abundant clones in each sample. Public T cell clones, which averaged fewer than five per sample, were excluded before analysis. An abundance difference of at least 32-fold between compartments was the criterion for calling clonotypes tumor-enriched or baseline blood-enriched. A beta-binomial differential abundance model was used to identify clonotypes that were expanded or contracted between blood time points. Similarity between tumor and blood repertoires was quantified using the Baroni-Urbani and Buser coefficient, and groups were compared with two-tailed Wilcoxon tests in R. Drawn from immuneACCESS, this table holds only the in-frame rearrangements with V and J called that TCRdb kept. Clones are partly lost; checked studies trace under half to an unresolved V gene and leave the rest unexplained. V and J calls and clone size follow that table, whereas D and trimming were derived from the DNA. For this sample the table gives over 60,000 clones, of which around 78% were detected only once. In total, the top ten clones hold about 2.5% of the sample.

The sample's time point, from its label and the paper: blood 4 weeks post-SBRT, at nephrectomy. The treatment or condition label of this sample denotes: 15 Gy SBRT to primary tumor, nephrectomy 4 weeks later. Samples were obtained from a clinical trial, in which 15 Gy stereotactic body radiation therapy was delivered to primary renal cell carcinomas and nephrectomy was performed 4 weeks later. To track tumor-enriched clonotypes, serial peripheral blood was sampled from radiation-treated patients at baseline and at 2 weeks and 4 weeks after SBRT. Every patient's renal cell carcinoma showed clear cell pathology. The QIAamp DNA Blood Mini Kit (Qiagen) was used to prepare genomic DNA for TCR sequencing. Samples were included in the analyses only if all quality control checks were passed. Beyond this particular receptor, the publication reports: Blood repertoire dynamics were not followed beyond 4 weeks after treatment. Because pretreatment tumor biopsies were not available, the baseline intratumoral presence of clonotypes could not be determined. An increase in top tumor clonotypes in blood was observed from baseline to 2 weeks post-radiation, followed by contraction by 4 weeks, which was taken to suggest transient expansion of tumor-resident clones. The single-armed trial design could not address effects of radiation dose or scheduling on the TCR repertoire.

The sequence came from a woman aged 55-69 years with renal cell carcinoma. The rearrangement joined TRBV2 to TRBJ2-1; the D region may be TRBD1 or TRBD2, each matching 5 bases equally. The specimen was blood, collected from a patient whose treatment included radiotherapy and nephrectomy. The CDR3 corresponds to CASKSRGGYYNEQFF. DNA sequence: TGTGCCAGCAAAAGTCGTGGGGGTTACTACAATGAGCAGTTCTTC.